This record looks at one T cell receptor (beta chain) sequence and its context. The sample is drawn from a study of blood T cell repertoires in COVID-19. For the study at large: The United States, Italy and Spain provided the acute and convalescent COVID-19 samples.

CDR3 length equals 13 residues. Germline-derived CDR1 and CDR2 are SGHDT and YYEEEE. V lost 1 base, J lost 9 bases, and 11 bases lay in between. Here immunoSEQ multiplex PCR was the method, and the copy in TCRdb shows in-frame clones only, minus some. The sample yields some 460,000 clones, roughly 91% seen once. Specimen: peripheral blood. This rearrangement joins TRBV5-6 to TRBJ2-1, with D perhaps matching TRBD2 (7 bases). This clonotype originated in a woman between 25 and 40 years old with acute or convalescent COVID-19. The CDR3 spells CASSLWGGPEQFF. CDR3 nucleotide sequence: TGTGCCAGCAGCTTGTGGGGGGGCCCTGAGCAGTTCTTC.